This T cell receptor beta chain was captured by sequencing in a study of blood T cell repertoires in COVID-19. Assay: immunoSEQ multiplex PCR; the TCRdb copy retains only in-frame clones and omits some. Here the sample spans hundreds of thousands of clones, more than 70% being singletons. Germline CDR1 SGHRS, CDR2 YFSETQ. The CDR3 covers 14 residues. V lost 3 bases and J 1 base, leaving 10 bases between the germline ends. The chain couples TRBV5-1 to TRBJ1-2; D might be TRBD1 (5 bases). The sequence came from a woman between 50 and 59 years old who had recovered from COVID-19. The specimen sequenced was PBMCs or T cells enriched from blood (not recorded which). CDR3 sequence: CASSSARDNYGYTF. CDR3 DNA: TGCGCCAGCAGCTCCGCCAGGGATAACTATGGCTACACCTTC.